This note documents a single T cell receptor (beta chain) sequence. Antigen: not known. The CDR3 consists of 12 residues. Germline assignment: CDR1 MGHDK and CDR2 SYGVNS. With 5 bases removed from V and 7 bases from J, the gap between germline ends came to 9 bases. The protocol was immunoSEQ multiplex PCR, while the TCRdb copy is restricted to in-frame clones and leaves out a portion. This sample has tens of thousands of clones, with about 80% found just once. The data originate from a study of PD-1 blockade in classical Hodgkin lymphoma. Notes on the study in general: The authors excluded patients who started nivolumab under 1 year after ASCT. Only CD4+ TCR diversity, not CD8+, had risen significantly by C4D1.

Documented time point: cycle 4 day 1 (C4D1), after around six weeks of nivolumab. Every single patient, without exception, relapsed after autologous stem cell transplantation, and brentuximab vedotin exposure varied. Classification of best responses gave complete response, partial response or progressive disease. The chain carries TRBV25-1 and TRBJ1-3; D is perhaps TRBD1 (5 bases). Sequenced here: peripheral blood mononuclear cells (PBMCs), sampled before the fourth cycle of nivolumab. The source of this sequence is a human donor with classical Hodgkin lymphoma. CDR3 coding DNA: TGTGCCAGCAGTCCTCGACAGAACACCATATATTTT. This encodes CASSPRQNTIYF.